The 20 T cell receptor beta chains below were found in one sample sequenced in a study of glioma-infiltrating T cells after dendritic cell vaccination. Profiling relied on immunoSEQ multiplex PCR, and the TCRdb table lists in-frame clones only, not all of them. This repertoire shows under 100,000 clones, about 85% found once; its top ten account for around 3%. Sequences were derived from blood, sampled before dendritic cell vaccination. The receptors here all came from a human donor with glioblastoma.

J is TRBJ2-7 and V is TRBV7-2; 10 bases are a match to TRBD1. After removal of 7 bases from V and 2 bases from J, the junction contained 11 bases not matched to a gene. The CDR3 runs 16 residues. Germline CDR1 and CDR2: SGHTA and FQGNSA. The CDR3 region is CASTARPGQGTYEQYF. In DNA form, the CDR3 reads TGTGCCAGCACCGCCCGACCGGGACAGGGGACCTACGAGCAGTACTTC.

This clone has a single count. CDR3: CASALDRTQNTIYF. CDR3 sequence (DNA): TGTGCCAGCGCCCTCGATCGGACTCAAAACACCATATATTTT. The chain recombines TRBV13 with TRBJ1-3; D is unclear. Germline V lookup: CDR1 PRHDT, CDR2 FYEKMQ (reference sequence). The CDR3 sequence is 14 residues long. The V end lost 8 bases, the J end lost 6 bases, and 17 bases lay between the germline ends.

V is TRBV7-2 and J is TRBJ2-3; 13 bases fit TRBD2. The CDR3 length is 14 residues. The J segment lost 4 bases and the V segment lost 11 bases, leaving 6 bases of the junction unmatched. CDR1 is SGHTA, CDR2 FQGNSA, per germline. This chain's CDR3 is CASGLAGASDTQYF. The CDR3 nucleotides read TGTGCCTCCGGACTAGCGGGAGCGTCAGATACGCAGTATTTT. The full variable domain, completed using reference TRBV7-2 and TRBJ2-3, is GAGVSQSPSNKVTEKGKDVELRCDPISGHTALYWYRQSLGQGLEFLIYFQGNSAPDKSGLPSDRFSAERTGGSVSTLTIQRTQQEDSAVYLCASGLAGASDTQYFGPGTRLTVL.

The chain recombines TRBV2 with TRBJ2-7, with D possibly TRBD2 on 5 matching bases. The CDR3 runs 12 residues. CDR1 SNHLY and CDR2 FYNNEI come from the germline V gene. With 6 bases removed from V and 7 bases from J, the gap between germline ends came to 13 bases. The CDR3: CASSWTLREQYF. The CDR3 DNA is TGTGCCAGCAGCTGGACTCTACGGGAGCAGTACTTC.

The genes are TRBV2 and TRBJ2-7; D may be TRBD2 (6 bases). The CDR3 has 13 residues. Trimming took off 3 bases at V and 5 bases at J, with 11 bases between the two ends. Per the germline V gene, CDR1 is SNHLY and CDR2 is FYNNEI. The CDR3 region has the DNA TGTGCCAGCAGTGATTCGGGAGTCGACGAGCAGTACTTC. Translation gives CASSDSGVDEQYF. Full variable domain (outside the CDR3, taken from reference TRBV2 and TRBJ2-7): EPEVTQTPSHQVTQMGQEVILRCVPISNHLYFYWYRQILGQKVEFLVSFYNNEISEKSEIFDDQFSVERPDGSNFTLKIRSTKLEDSAMYFCASSDSGVDEQYFGPGTRLTVT.

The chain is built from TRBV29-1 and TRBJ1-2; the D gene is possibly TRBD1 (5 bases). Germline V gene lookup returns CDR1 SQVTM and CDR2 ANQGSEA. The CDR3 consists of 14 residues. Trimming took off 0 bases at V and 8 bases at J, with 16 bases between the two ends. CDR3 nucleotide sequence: TGCAGCGTTGAAGAGAGTGCAGGGCTGCAGGGCTACACCTTC. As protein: CSVEESAGLQGYTF.

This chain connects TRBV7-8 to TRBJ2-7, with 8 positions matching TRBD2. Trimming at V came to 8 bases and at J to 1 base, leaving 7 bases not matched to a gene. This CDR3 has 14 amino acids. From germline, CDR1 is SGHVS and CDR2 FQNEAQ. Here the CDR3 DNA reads TGTGCCAGCTCCGGGGGGGACGGATCCTACGAGCAGTACTTC. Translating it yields CASSGGDGSYEQYF.

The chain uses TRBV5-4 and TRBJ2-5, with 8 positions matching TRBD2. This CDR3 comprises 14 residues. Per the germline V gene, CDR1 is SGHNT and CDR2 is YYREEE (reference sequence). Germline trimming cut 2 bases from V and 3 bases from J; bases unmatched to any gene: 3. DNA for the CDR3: TGTGCCAGCAGCTTTAAACTAGCGGAAGAGACCCAGTACTTC. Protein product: CASSFKLAEETQYF.

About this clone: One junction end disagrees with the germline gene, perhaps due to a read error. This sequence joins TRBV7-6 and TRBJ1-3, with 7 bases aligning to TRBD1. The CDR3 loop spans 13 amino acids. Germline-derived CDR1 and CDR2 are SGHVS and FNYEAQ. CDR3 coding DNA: TGTGCCAGCAGCTCCTGGACAGGAAACACCGTATATTTT. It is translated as CASSSWTGNTVYF.

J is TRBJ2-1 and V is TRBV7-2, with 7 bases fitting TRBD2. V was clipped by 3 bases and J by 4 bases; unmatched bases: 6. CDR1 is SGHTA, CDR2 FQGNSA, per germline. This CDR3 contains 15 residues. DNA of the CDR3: TGTGCCAGCAGCTTGGTAGCGGGCCAGTACAATGAGCAGTTCTTC. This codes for CASSLVAGQYNEQFF.

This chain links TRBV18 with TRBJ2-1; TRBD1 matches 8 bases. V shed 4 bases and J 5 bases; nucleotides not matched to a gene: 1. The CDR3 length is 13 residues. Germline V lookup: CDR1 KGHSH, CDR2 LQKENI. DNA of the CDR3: TGTGCCAGCTCACAGGACAGGGACAATGAGCAGTTCTTC. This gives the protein CASSQDRDNEQFF.

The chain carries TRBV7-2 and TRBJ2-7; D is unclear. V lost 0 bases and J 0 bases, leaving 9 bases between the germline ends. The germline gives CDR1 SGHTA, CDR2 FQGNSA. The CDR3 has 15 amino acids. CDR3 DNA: TGTGCCAGCAGCTTAGCTTCTCTAAGCTCCTACGAGCAGTACTTC. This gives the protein CASSLASLSSYEQYF.

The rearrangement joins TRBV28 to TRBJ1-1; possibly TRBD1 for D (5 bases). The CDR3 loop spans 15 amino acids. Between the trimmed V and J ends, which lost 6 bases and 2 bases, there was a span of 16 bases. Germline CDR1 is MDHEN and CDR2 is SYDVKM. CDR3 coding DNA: TGTGCCAGCAGAGTTCCCGGCAGGGCTAACACTGAAGCTTTCTTT. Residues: CASRVPGRANTEAFF.

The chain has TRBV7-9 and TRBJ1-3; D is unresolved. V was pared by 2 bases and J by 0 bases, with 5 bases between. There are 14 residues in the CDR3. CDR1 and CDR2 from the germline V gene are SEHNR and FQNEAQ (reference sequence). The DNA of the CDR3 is TGTGCCAGCAGCTTAATTAGCTCTGGAAACACCATATATTTT. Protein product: CASSLISSGNTIYF.

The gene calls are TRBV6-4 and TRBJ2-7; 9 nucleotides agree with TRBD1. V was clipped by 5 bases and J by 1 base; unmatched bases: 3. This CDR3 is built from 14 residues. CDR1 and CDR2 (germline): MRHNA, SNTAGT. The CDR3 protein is CASSPGTGSYEQYF. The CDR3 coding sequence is TGTGCCAGCAGTCCCGGGACAGGGTCCTACGAGCAGTACTTC.

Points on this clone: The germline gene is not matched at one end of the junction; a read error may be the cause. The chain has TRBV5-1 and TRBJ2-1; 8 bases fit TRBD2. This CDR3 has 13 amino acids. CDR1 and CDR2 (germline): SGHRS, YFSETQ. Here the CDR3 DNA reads TGCGCCAGCAGCTTGGGAGTCGCGGGGGGCCGCGTCTTC. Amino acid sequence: CASSLGVAGGRVF.

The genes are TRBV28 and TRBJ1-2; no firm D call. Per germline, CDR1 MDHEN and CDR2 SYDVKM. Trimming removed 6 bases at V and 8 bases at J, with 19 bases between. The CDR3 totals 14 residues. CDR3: CASSTTGRREGYTF. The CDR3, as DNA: TGTGCCAGCAGCACAACGGGCCGAAGGGAGGGCTACACCTTC.

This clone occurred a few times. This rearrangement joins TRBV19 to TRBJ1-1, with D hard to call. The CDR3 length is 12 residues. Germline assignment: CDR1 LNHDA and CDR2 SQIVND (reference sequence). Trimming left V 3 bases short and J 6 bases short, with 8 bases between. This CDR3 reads CASSMRVSEAFF. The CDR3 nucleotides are TGTGCCAGTAGTATGAGGGTATCTGAAGCTTTCTTT.

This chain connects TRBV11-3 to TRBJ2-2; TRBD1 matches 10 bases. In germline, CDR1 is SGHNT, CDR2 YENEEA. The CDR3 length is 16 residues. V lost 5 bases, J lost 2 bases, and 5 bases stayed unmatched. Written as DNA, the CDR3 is TGTGCCAGCAGCCCGAGGACAGGGGGTAACACCGGGGAGCTGTTTTTT. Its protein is CASSPRTGGNTGELFF.

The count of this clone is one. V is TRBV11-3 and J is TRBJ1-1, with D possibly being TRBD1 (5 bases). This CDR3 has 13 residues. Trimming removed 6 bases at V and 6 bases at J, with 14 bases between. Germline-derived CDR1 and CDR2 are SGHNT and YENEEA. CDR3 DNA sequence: TGTGCCAGCAGTTTCGACAGAAGGTCTGAAGCTTTCTTT. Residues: CASSFDRRSEAFF.